This T cell receptor beta chain was sequenced in a study of regulatory T cells in long-lasting Graves disease. The germline V and J ends were trimmed by 4 bases and 3 bases, with 15 bases remaining between them. This CDR3 comprises 15 residues. CDR1 and CDR2 (germline): LNHDA, SQIVND (reference sequence). Construction of the TCR beta libraries employed iRepertoire HTBI primers in conjunction with Arm-PCR of CDR3 regions. MiXCR, run by TCRdb on the multiplex PCR reads, gives a single entry per CDR3 protein. This table has about 470,000 distinct CDR3 sequences, 15% appearing once. Time point noted: newly diagnosed GD, antithyroid drugs for less than 3 months. The TCR library used RNA extracted from PBMCs. These data were likewise used in another study, on T cells in Graves' hyperthyroidism and ophthalmopathy. In that study: First-round RT-PCR targeting the TCR CDR3 was performed with the HTBI primer set.

The receptor was derived from a woman in her 30s with Graves disease. The chain carries TRBV19 and TRBJ1-1, with a tentative D call TRBD1 (6 bases). The starting material was peripheral blood mononuclear cells (PBMCs), obtained at new diagnosis, from a patient treated with antithyroid drugs. CDR3 sequence: CASSTGTLADTEAFF. The CDR3 DNA is TGTGCCAGTAGTACCGGGACATTGGCGGACACTGAAGCTTTCTTT.